This note documents a single T cell receptor (beta chain) sequence. This clonotype appeared a few times. Its cognate antigen has yet to be identified. No base-level quality is on record; no much larger clone is a single base apart. The data belong to a study of T cells in Graves' hyperthyroidism and ophthalmopathy (dated by TCRdb to about 2019). About the investigation overall: Peripheral blood was sampled at the time of initial diagnosis, prior to any treatment. After blood sampling, hyperthyroidism patients were treated with methimazole at a starting dose of 30 mg daily, and ophthalmopathy patients were treated with high-dose intravenous methylprednisolone. TCR Vbeta CDR3 sequencing of 135 peripheral blood samples (around 45 ophthalmopathy, under 80 hyperthyroidism and some 17 progressor patients) is reported in the paper. In about 6 Graves' hyperthyroidism patients, the study also compared T-cell repertoires from thyroid tissue with T-cell repertoires from blood. An independent validation cohort of fewer than 20 hyperthyroidism patients and some 15 patients who later progressed to ophthalmopathy tested prospective prediction of ophthalmopathy. For training and testing, the roughly 100 patients in the discovery cohort were randomly divided in a 7:3 ratio. TCR V-J signatures able to tell the groups apart were searched for in a discovery cohort of some 97 patients, of whom more than 40 had Graves' ophthalmopathy and roughly 59 had stable Graves' hyperthyroidism. General study outcomes and caveats: A model built on a 13 V-J signature distinguished ophthalmopathy from stable hyperthyroidism, reaching 85% to 90% sensitivity and around 81% specificity in cross-validation and 80%/75% in testing. During validation, the model predicted progression to ophthalmopathy a median of approximately 6.5 months ahead of onset, with 70.59% sensitivity and around 73% specificity. Most expanded thyroid clonotypes (frequency above 0.001) were also detected in blood, suggesting blood repertoires may reflect thyroid immune responses. Sample size was not statistically predetermined, and blinding of investigators to group allocation was not performed.

Trimming removed 4 bases from V and 11 bases from J, leaving 14 bases between the germline ends. The cysteine opens and the phenylalanine closes a CDR3 of 12 amino acids. The DNA shown is the 36-base CDR3, in frame from base 1. Looking up the germline V gene yields CDR1 SGHVS and CDR2 FQNEAQ. Stable Graves' hyperthyroidism was defined as the absence of progression to ophthalmopathy over 18 months of follow-up. Hyperthyroidism patients were aged 18 to 65 years and newly diagnosed, with disease duration of less than 2 months. Any patient with an uncontrolled infection, another autoimmune disease, pregnancy or lactation was excluded. Diagnoses relied on clinical symptoms, serum thyroxine and TRAb, thyroid ultrasound and orbital computed tomography. PBMCs were separated from over 9 ml of fresh peripheral blood using Ficoll-Paque density gradient centrifugation. Trizol reagent was used to extract total RNA, and RNA quality was then checked on an Agilent 2100 Bioanalyzer.

The TCR beta CDR3 regions were amplified from RNA transcripts. A first-round RT-PCR of the TCR CDR3 used the HTBI primer set with the Qiagen OneStep RT-PCR kit. Libraries were constructed in a second round of multiplex PCR, after which size selection and purification were carried out. Sequencing of the libraries was done on an Illumina HiSeq2000 using paired-end 100 bp reads. As for the original processing: SOAPnuke was used to process the raw data, removing reads that contained adapters or uncalled bases, had a mean Phred below 15, or lacked an exact match to the constant primer or identifier. COPE v1.2.5 was used to merge high-quality paired reads, and clonotypes were defined as unique nucleotide sequences. MiTCR v1.1 was used to align the clonotypes against IMGT TRBV, TRBD and TRBJ reference segments. The analysis was restricted to V-J combinations with a frequency above 0.0001, which together covered roughly 99% of the repertoires. The TCS score was defined as the ratio of F50 (clonal expansion) to E x V (chaos), calculated using BLOSUM62-based TCRdist between CDR3 peptides within each V-J. Welch's t-statistics and random forest reduced fewer than 550 V-J features to 13, which were used in a naive Bayes classifier (R e1071). In-frame beta chains were kept once TCRdb had trimmed the public reads at Q25 with fastp and called clones with MiXCR. Every entry covers one CDR3 protein and lists the most common genes and DNA from its rows. These V and J calls rely on TCRdb rather than the paper's analysis. The sample includes more than 600,000 distinct CDR3 sequences, with 15% to 20% observed a single time. The ten largest clones represent under 9.5% of the sample.

The rearrangement joined TRBV7-8 to TRBJ1-1; 5 matching bases give a weak D call of TRBD1. This receptor was taken from a man aged 18 to 35 with Graves' hyperthyroidism. Sequences were obtained from blood. The sequenced DNA: TGTGCCAGCAGCTCCGAGGGGCTGGTGGCTTTCTTT. Translated, this gives CASSSEGLVAFF. With all but the CDR3 taken from the reference TRBV7-8 and TRBJ1-1 genes, the full variable domain is: GAGVSQSPRYKVAKRGQDVALRCDPISGHVSLFWYQQALGQGPEFLTYFQNEAQLDKSGLPSDRFFAERPEGSVSTLKIQRTQQEDSAVYLCASSSEGLVAFFGQGTRLTVV.